This T cell receptor beta chain emerged from a study of T cells in Graves' hyperthyroidism and ophthalmopathy. This clonotype was counted between two and nine times. No antigen is known for it. Amplified regions were TCR beta CDR3 sequences from RNA transcripts. TCR CDR3 regions were first amplified by RT-PCR with HTBI primers. From the multiplex PCR reads, TCRdb called clonotypes with MiXCR, one entry per CDR3 protein. The sample includes about 270,000 distinct CDR3 sequences, roughly 22% of them seen just once. General study results and limits: Among clonotypes expanded in thyroid above 0.001, most were also found in blood. A 13 V-J signature model discriminated ophthalmopathy versus stable hyperthyroidism.

Disease duration was under 3 months in the ophthalmopathy patients, who also had a Clinical Activity Score of at least 3 and a NOSPECS grade of at least 4. The CDR3 consists of 15 residues. CDR1 and CDR2 (germline): SGHRS, YFSETQ. Trimming shortened V by 0 bases and J by 3 bases, and 13 bases separated the two germline ends. Material for sequencing was blood. The clonotype originates from a man younger than 40 with Graves' ophthalmopathy. The chain combines TRBV5-1 with TRBJ2-7, with D possibly matching TRBD2 (6 bases). The CDR3 nucleotides read TGCGCCAGCAGCTTGGTGCGGGACTTGGGCTACGAGCAGTACTTC. It is translated as CASSLVRDLGYEQYF.